This T cell receptor (beta chain) appears in the sequencing data of a study of shared clonotypes between healthy human individuals (dated by TCRdb to about 2020). A note on the overall study: A couple of women and three men aged 18 to 49 years were included in the cohort. To increase sequencing depth and limit assay-specific biases, different laboratories used diverse techniques to prepare libraries and sequence TCR repertoires. For each donor, three plates each were used for CD4 naive and CD4 memory, two plates were used for CD8 naive, and one plate was used for CD8 memory. Per donor, leukapheresis produced somewhere between about 0.94 and 9.5 billion PBMCs. To estimate repertoire size and how much clonotype sharing occurs between individuals, the study deeply sequenced the blood TCR repertoires of roughly 5 healthy adults.

This clone was observed a single time. Its antigen remains undetermined. Base qualities were left out, and no much larger clone turns up one base away. Using the deep immunoSEQ assay, multiplex PCR amplified TCR CDR3 regions from genomic DNA. For each cell subset, the extracted genomic DNA was distributed evenly across all wells of several immunoSEQ 96-well plates, and each plate served as one replicate. For sorted subsets, 200 to 250 ng genomic DNA, equal to about 30,000 T cell genomes, was loaded into each replicate PCR. The purified libraries were quantified using a Qubit 3.0 fluorometer, sized with a Bioanalyzer 2100, and then quantified again using the KAPA Library Quantification kit. Each immunoSEQ 96-well plate was sequenced on its own single-read 150-cycle Illumina NextSeq 550 flow cell. Turning to the authors' computational methods: Because the immunoSEQ output held only junctional sequences and lacked quality scores, the filtering could not match the filtering applied to full-length reads. Sequences were annotated with PyIR, a Python wrapper for IgBLAST v1.9, and V/J genes and CDR3 were assigned using IMGT germline references. Reads were removed for weak V/J assignments (E-value above 1e-6), missing CDR3, stop codons, out-of-frame junctions, or ambiguous translated residues. V3J clonotypes were defined as sequences sharing an identical inferred V gene, J gene, and CDR3 amino acid sequence. Percentage overlap between repertoires was calculated by dividing the number of shared unique clonotypes by the size of the smaller repertoire. Richness of each repertoire was evaluated using RTK rarefaction, the Chao1 estimator, and Recon v2.1 estimates of unobserved clonotypes. For all TCRbeta clonotypes obtained by the gDNA method from a few donors, generation probabilities were computed with OLGA. Entries here come from immuneACCESS through TCRdb and include only in-frame sequences with V and J called. Some clones fail to appear in such tables; in the studies checked, an unresolved V gene covers under half of the shortfall, and the cause of the remainder is unknown. D and trimming come from the DNA, and the V and J calls and clone size come from that table. For this sample the table gives under 850,000 clones, of which roughly 92% were detected only once. The top ten clones comprise about 25% of the sample.

The CDR3 covers 19 residues, taking in both the cysteine and the phenylalanine. Only the CDR3 part of the read is kept: 57 bases, read in frame from the first base. The germline V gene gives CDR1 as MGHRA and CDR2 as YSYEKL. V sheds 2 bases and J sheds 0 bases, leaving 19 bases between their ends. General conclusions and limits of the study: Across four donors, about 4.5% of naive CD4, roughly 3.5% of naive CD8, 2.3% of memory CD4, and over 0.35% of memory CD8 clonotypes were shared. Naive subsets generally had larger estimated clonotype richness than memory subsets. Incomplete sequencing was indicated by rarefaction of sorted-subset datasets, despite the large sequencing depth. Because the study included a small number of donors, the genetic and exposure-history diversity represented was limited. Sampling was restricted to blood, and TCR repertoires in tissues likely differ from the TCR repertoires found in blood. Higher generation probabilities were observed for clonotypes shared by all four sorted-subset donors than for non-shared clonotypes. Pairwise subsampling indicated that sequencing depth was expected to affect the degree of clonotype sharing among donors.

CD8 naive samples were CD45RO-negative cells positively selected for CCR7, giving a CD45RA+CCR7+ population that excluded TemRA cells. The donors were healthy, HIV-negative adults who had no recently reported acute infections or vaccinations. Every donor was a Caucasian adult living in Nashville, Tennessee, USA. After blood collection by leukapheresis, PBMCs were isolated using Ficoll-Histopaque density gradient centrifugation and then cryopreserved in the vapor phase of liquid nitrogen. Analytical flow cytometry was used to check the purity and quantity of every magnetically sorted T cell population. Each sorted fraction had its genomic DNA isolated and then quantified by UV absorbance on a Nanodrop 2000c.

The chain is encoded by TRBV4-1 joined to TRBJ2-2; a tentative D match to TRBD2 spans 7 bases. This clonotype originated in a man aged 25-40 years in good health. The specimen sequenced was naive CD8+ T cells sorted from blood. In light of the paper, this sample's cell subset or site label describes: CD45RA+CCR7+. The DNA sequence is TGCGCCAGCAGCCAAAAGTCTATAAGGGGGGGCTCGAACACCGGGGAGCTGTTTTTT. Its translation reads: CASSQKSIRGGSNTGELFF.